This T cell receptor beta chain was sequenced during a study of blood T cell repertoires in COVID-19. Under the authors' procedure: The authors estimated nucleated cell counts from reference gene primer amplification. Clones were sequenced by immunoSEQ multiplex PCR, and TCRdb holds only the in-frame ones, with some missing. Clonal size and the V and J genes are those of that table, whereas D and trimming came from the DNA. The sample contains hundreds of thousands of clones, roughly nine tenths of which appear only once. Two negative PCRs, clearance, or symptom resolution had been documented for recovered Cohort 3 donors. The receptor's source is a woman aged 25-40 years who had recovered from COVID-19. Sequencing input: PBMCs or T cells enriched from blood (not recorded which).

The CDR3 sequence is CASSSTGTGDPYEQYF. The CDR3 bases are TGTGCCAGCAGCTCAACCGGGACAGGGGATCCCTACGAGCAGTACTTC. The genes are TRBV7-9 and TRBJ2-7; 10 bases map to TRBD1. V lost 4 bases and J lost 2; bases outside the gene matches: 8. This CDR3 is built from 16 residues. Per the germline V gene, CDR1 is SEHNR and CDR2 is FQNEAQ (reference sequence).